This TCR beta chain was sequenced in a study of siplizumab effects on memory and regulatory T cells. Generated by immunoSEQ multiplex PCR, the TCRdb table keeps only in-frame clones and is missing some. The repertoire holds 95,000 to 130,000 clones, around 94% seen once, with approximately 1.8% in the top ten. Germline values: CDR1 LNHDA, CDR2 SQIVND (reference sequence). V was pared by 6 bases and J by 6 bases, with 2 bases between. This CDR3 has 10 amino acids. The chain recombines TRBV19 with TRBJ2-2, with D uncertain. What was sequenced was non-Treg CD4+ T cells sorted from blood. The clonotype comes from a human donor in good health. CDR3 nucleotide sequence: TGTGCCAGTAGGGCCGGGGAGCTGTTTTTT. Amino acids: CASRAGELFF.